This TCR beta chain came from a study of blood T cell repertoires in COVID-19 (dated by TCRdb to the early 2020s). The study in broad terms: The collaborator samples originated in the United States, Italy and Spain and spanned the acute and convalescent phases of COVID-19. The prospective study material was composed of cDNA or gDNA derived from T cells, B-cell-depleted T cells, or PBMCs. Subjects who had been exposed to COVID-19, were actively infected with it, or had recovered from it provided the deeply sampled blood TCRbeta repertoires that made up the dataset. The repertoires were released in a freely available public database intended as a resource for research on the immune response to SARS-CoV-2. Samples came from the ongoing ImmuneRACE study (first 160 participants) plus 1,254 subjects from 6 global collaborators. Sample metadata almost always included a de-identified subject ID, COVID-19 status, age in years and sex. Where available, HLA class I and class II types were taken from metadata supplied by the sample provider and were not determined by assay-based typing.

Whole blood was collected in K2EDTA tubes by collaborating institutions according to the institutions' own protocols. Collaborator samples were shipped for TCRbeta analysis as frozen whole blood, isolated PBMCs, or DNA extracted from either sample type. The cysteine opens and the phenylalanine closes a CDR3 of 18 amino acids. This entry keeps only the CDR3 DNA: 54 bases, framed from base 1. Relative to germline, V is 0 bases shorter and J is 1 base shorter, with 20 bases between their ends. CDR1 is given as SGHRS and CDR2 as YFSETQ, both from the germline V gene. The immunoSEQ Assay, a bias-controlled multiplex PCR, was used to amplify TCRbeta CDR3 regions from genomic DNA. The authors' pipeline ran thus. Nucleated cell counts per sample were estimated from amplification of reference gene primers within the assay. Sequence reads were collapsed and filtered to measure the absolute abundance of every unique TCRbeta CDR3 rearrangement. For each sample, productive Simpson clonality was calculated as the square root of Simpson's diversity index across productive rearrangements. The clones in this table, taken by TCRdb from immuneACCESS, are in-frame only. Not every clone is retained; where verified, under half of the shortfall comes from an unresolved V gene, and the cause of the rest is unknown. V and J calls plus clone size are reproduced from that table; the DNA served to infer D and trimming. The sample has around 54,000 clones on record, roughly 88% of them singletons. 2.5% to 4% of the sample rests with the top ten.

Study-wide findings and limitations: Clinical and demographic metadata were provided uncurated, with the amount varying by source and participant.

For this clone: The antigen this receptor binds is unknown. The sample holds no much larger clone one base away, and base qualities are not on file.

This TCR was recovered from a human donor in a cohort sampled during active COVID-19. This chain joins TRBV5-1 to TRBJ2-7; possibly the D gene is TRBD2, per 6 matching bases. Material: peripheral blood. The CDR3 loop reads CASSLGVVRGSRSYEQYF. The bases read TGCGCCAGCAGCTTGGGTGTAGTCCGGGGGTCGAGGTCCTACGAGCAGTACTTC.